The TCR beta chain described here comes from a study of T-cell reconstitution after alpha-beta-depleted transplantation in children. Unique molecular identifiers were incorporated when the TCRbeta library was constructed. TCRdb reprocessed the PCR reads via MiXCR and lists one record per CDR3 protein. The sample carries 190,000 or so distinct CDR3 sequences, around 6.8% recorded once. This clonotype was detected many times. The specimen was PBMCs from the stem cell graft donor, collected from the stem cell graft. This receptor was obtained from a human donor who donated a stem cell graft to a child with Wiskott-Aldrich syndrome.

As DNA, the CDR3 is TGTGCCAGCAGTCCGCAACCATACAATGAGCAGTTCTTC. Protein: CASSPQPYNEQFF. The gene calls are TRBV12-3 or TRBV12-4 and TRBJ2-1, with D unclear. V was shortened by 5 bases and J by 4 bases, with 9 bases between the two germline ends. CDR3 length: 13 amino acids.